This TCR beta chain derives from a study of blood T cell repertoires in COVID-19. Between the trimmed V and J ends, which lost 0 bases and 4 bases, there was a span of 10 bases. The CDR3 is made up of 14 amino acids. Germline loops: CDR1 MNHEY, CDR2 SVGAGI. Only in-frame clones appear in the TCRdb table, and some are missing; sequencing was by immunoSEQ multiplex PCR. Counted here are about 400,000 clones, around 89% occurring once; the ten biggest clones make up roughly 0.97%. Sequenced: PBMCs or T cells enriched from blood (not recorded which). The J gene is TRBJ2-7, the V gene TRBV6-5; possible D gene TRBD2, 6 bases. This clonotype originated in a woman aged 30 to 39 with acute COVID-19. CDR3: CASSYSDYKYEQYF. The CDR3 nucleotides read TGTGCCAGCAGTTACTCGGACTACAAATACGAGCAGTACTTC.